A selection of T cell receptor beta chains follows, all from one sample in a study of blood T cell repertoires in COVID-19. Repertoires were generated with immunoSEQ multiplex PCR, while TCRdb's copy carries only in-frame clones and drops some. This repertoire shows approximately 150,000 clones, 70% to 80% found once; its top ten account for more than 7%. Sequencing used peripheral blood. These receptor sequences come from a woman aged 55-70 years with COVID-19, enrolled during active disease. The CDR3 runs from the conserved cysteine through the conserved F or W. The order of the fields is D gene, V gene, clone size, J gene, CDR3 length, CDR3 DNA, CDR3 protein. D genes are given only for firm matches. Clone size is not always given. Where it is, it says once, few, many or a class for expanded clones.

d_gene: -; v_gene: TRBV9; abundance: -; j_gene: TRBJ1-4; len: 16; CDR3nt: TGTGCCAGCAGCAAAGCCGGGTTCCCCTTTAATGAAAAACTGTTTTTT; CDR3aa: CASSKAGFPFNEKLFF
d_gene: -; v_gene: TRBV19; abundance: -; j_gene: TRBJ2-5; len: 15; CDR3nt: TGTGCCAGTAGTAGACTATCAGGGGTCCAAGAGACCCAGTACTTC; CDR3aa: CASSRLSGVQETQYF
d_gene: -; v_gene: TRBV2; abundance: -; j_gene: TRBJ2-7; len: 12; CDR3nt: TGTGCCAGCAGTCCCCGACTAAGAGAGCAGTACTTC; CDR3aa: CASSPRLREQYF
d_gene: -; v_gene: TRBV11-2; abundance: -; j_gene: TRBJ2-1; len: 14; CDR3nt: TGTGCCAGCAGCTTAAGCGATTCCTACAATGAGCAGTTCTTC; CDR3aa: CASSLSDSYNEQFF
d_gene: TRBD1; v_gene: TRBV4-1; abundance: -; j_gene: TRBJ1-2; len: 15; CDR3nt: TGCGCCAGCAGCCCCGAGGACAGGGAATGGATTGGCTACACCTTC; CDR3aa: CASSPEDREWIGYTF
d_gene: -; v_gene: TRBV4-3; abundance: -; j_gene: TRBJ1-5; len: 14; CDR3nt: TGCGCCAGCAGCCAAGATCCAGGGGTTCAGCCCCAGCATTTT; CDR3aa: CASSQDPGVQPQHF
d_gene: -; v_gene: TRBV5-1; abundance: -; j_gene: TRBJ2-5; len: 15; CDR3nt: TGCGCCAGCAGCCCCGGGGCGGGGCCCCAAGAGACCCAGTACTTC; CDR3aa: CASSPGAGPQETQYF
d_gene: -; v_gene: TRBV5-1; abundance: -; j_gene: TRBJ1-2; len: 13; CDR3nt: TGCGCCAGCATGAGCACTTCTAACTATGGCTACACCTTC; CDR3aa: CASMSTSNYGYTF
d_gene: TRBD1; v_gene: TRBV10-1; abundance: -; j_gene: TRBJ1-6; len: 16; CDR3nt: TGCGCCAGCAGTGAAGGGACAGGGAATAAGGATTCACCCCTCCACTTT; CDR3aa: CASSEGTGNKDSPLHF
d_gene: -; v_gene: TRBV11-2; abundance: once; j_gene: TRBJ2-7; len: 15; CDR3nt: TGTGCCAGCAGCTTCAACCGGGACTCCTCCTACGAGCAGTACTTC; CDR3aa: CASSFNRDSSYEQYF
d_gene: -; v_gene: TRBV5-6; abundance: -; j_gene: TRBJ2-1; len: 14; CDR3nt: TGTGCCAGCAGCTTGACCTTAGGAGGGGGCGGGCAGTTCTTC; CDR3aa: CASSLTLGGGGQFF
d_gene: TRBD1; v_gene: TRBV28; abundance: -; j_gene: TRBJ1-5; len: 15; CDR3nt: TGTGCCAGCAGTTATCCGGGACAGGGGAATCAGCCCCAGCATTTT; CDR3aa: CASSYPGQGNQPQHF
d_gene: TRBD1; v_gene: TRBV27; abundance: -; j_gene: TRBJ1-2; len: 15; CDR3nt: TGTGCCAGCAGCCCCCCGGGACAGTCTCTCTATGGCTACACCTTC; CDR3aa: CASSPPGQSLYGYTF
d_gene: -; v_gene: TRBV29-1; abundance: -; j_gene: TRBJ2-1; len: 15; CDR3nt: TGCAGCGTTTCCCCTAGCAGGAGCTCCTACAATGAGCAGTTCTTC; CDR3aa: CSVSPSRSSYNEQFF
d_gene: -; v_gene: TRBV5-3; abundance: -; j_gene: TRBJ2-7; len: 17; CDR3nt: TGTGCCAGAAGCGCGGCTTACAGGGAAGGGAGCTCCTACGAGCAGTACTTC; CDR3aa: CARSAAYREGSSYEQYF
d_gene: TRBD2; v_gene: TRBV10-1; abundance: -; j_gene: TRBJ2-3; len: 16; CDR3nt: TGCGCCAGCAGGCAAACCTCTAGCGGGAGATTAGATACGCAGTATTTT; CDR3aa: CASRQTSSGRLDTQYF
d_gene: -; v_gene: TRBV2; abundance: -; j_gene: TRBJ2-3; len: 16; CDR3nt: TGTGCCAGCAGTGAAGGACGCGGCTTCGGCACAGATACGCAGTATTTT; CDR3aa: CASSEGRGFGTDTQYF
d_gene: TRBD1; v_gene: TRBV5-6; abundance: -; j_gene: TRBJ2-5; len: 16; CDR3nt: TGTGCCAGCCGTAAGACCGGGACAGGGTTCCAAGAGACCCAGTACTTC; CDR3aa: CASRKTGTGFQETQYF
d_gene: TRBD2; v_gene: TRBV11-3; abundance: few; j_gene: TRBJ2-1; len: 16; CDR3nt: TGTGCCAGCAGCTTAGAGGTTAGCGGGGGGGACAATGAGCAGTTCTTC; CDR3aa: CASSLEVSGGDNEQFF
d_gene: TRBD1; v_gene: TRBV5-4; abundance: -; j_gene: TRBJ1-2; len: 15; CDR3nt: TGTGCCAGCAGCACTCCGGGACAGGACTTCTATGGCTACACCTTC; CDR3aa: CASSTPGQDFYGYTF
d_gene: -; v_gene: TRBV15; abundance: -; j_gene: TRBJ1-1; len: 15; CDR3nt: TGTGCCACCAGCAGAGAAGGCGGCCTGAACACTGAAGCTTTCTTT; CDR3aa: CATSREGGLNTEAFF
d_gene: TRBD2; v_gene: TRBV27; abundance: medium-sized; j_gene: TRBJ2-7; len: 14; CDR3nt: TGTGCCAGCAGCTCCGGGACTAGCGGCTACGAGCAGTACTTC; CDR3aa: CASSSGTSGYEQYF
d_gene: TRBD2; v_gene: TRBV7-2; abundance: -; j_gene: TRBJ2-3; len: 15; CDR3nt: TGTGCCAGCAGCTTAGGGGGAGGGGTGGGAGATACGCAGTATTTT; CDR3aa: CASSLGGGVGDTQYF
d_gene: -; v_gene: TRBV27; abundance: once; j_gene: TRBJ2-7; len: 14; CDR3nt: TGTGCCAGCAGCCCGAGCAGGCCCGCCTACGAGCAGTACTTC; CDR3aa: CASSPSRPAYEQYF
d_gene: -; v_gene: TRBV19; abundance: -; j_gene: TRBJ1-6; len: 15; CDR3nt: TGTGCCAGTAGTATAAATGGACAGCCTAATTCACCCCTCCACTTT; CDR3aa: CASSINGQPNSPLHF
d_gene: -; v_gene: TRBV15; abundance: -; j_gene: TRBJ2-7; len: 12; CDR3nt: TGTGCCACCAGCAGAGAAGGGGGACGGCAGTACTTC; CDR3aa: CATSREGGRQYF
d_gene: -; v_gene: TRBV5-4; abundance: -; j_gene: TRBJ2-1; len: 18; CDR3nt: TGTGCCAGCAGCTTGGCCAAAACAGGCGATGTACCTTTTAATGAGCAGTTCTTC; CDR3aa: CASSLAKTGDVPFNEQFF
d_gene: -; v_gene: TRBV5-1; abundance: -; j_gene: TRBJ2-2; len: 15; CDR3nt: TGCGCCAGCAGCTCTCAACAGGGTTACACCGGGGAGCTGTTTTTT; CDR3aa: CASSSQQGYTGELFF
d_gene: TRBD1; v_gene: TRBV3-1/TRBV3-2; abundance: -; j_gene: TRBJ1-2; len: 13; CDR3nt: TGTGCCAGCAGCCAAGGAACCGACAGGGCTGGGACCTTC; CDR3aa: CASSQGTDRAGTF
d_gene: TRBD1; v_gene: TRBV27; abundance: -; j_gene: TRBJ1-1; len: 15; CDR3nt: TGTGCCAGCAGATCGGGTGGACAGGTCATTTTTGAGGCTTTCTTT; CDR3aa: CASRSGGQVIFEAFF
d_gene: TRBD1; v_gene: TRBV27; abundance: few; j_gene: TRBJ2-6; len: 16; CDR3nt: TGTGCCAGCAGTCGGGACAGGGGGCCTGGGGCCAACGTCCTGACTTTC; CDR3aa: CASSRDRGPGANVLTF
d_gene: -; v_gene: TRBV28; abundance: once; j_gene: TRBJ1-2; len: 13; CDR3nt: TGTGCCAGCAGTTTGCTCAGGGCTGGCGGCTACACCTTC; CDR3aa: CASSLLRAGGYTF
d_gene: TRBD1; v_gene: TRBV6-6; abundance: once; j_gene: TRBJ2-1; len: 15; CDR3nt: TGTGCCAGCAGTTACTCTGGACAGGGGTCCAATGAGCAGTTCTTC; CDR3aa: CASSYSGQGSNEQFF
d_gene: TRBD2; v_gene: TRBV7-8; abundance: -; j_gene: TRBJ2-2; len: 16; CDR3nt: TGTGCCAGCAGCTCGAGCGGGGGCGGGCGAGGAGGGGAGCTGTTTTTT; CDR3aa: CASSSSGGGRGGELFF
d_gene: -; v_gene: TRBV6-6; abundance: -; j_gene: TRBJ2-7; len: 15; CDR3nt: TGTGCCAGCAGTCTCCGGGACAGCGGGGGCTACGAGCAGTACTTC; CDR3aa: CASSLRDSGGYEQYF
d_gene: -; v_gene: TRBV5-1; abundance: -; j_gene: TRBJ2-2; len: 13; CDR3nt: TGCGCCAGCAGCATCCCGACAGGCGGGGAGCTGTTTTTT; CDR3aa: CASSIPTGGELFF
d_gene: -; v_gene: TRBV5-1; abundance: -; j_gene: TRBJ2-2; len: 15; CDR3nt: TGCGCCAGCAGTTTACAGGTCAGGAACACCGGGGAGCTGTTTTTT; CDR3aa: CASSLQVRNTGELFF
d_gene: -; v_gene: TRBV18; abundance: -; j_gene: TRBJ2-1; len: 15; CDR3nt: TGTGCCAGCTCATCAGGGACATCCACCTACAATGAGCAGTTCTTC; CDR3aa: CASSSGTSTYNEQFF
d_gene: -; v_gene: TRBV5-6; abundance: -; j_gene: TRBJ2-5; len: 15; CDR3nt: TGTGCCAGCAGCTTGTGGGCAGGTTTCCAAGAGACCCAGTACTTC; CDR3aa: CASSLWAGFQETQYF
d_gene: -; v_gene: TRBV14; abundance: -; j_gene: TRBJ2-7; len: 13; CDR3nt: TGTGCCAGCAGCCCCTACTCCTCCTACGAGCAGTACTTC; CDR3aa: CASSPYSSYEQYF
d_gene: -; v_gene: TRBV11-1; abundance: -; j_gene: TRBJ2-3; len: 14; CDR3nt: TGTGCCAGCAGCTCGGGGGACTTCACAGATACGCAGTATTTT; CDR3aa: CASSSGDFTDTQYF
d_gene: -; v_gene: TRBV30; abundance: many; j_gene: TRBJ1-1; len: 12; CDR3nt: TGTGCCTGGACCCCCGGTAACACTGAAGCTTTCTTT; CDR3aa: CAWTPGNTEAFF